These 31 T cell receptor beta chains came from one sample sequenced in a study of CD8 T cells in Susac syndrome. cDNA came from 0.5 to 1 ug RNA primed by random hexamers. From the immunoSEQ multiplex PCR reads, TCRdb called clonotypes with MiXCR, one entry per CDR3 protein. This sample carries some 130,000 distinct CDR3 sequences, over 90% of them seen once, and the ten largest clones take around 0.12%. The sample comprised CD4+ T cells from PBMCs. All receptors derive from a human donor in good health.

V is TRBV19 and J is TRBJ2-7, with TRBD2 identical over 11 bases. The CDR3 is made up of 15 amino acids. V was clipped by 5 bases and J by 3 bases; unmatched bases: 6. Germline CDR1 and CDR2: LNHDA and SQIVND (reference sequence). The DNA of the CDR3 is TGTGCCAGTAGTCCTTTAGCGGGAGGGCTCTACGAGCAGTACTTC. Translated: CASSPLAGGLYEQYF.

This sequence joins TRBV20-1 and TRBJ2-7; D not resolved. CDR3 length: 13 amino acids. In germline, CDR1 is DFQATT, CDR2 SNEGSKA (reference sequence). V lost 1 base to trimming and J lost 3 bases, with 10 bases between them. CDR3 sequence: CSARAGSFYEQYF. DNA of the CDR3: TGCAGTGCTAGAGCGGGCAGTTTCTACGAGCAGTACTTC.

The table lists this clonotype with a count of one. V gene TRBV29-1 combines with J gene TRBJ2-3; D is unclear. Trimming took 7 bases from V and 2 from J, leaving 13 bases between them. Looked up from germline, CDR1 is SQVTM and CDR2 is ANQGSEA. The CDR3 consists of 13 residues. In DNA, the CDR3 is TGCAGCGGGGCCGGGCGGATCACAGATACGCAGTATTTT. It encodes CSGAGRITDTQYF.

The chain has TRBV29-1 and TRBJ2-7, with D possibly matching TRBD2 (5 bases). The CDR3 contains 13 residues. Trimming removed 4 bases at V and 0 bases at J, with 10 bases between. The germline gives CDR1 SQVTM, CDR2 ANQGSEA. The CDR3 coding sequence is TGCAGCGTTGCCGGGGAGCTCTCCTACGAGCAGTACTTC. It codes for CSVAGELSYEQYF.

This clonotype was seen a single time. CDR3 coding DNA: TGTGCCAGCAGTTACATGGCGGGAGCCCGCACAGATACGCAGTATTTT. This codes for CASSYMAGARTDTQYF. The rearrangement uses TRBV6-2 or TRBV6-3 and TRBJ2-3; 7 nucleotides align to TRBD2. The CDR3 length is 16 residues. V trimming: 2 bases; J trimming: 1 base; junction bases outside the gene matches: 6. CDR1 and CDR2 (germline): MNHEY, SVGEGT.

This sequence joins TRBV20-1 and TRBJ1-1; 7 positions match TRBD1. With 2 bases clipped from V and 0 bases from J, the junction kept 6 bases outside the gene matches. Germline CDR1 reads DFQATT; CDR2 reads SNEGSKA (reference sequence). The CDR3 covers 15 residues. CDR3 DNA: TGCAGTGCTAGAAAGGGACAGACTATGAACACTGAAGCTTTCTTT. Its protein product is CSARKGQTMNTEAFF.

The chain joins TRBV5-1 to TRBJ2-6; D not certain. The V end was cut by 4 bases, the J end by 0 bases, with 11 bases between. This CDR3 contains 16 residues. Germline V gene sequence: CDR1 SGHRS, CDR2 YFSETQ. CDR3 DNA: TGCGCCAGCAGCACGACTCTGAGCTCTGGGGCCAACGTCCTGACTTTC. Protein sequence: CASSTTLSSGANVLTF.

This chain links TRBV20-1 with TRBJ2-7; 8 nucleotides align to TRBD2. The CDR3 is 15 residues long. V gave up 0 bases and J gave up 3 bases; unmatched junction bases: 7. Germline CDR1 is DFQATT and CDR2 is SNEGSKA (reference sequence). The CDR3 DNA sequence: TGCAGTGCTAGAGATGCAAGCGGGAGACTCTACGAGCAGTACTTC. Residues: CSARDASGRLYEQYF.

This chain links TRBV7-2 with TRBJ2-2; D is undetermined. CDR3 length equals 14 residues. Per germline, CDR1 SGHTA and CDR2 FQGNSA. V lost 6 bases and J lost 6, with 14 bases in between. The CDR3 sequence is CASSPKIGSGELFF. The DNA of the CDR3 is TGTGCCAGCAGTCCAAAGATCGGGTCCGGGGAGCTGTTTTTT.

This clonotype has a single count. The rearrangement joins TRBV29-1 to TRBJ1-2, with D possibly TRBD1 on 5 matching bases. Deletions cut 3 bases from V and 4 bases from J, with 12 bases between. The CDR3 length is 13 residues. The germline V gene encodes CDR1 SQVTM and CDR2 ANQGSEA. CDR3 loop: CSVDPGRVYGYTF. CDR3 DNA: TGCAGCGTTGACCCGGGGCGGGTCTATGGCTACACCTTC.

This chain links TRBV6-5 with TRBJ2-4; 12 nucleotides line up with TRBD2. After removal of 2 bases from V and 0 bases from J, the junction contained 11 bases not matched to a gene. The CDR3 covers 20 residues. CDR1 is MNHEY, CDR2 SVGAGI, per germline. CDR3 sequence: CASSYEIPLTSGGAKNIQYF. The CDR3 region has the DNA TGTGCCAGCAGTTACGAGATCCCATTGACTAGCGGGGGAGCCAAAAACATTCAGTACTTC.

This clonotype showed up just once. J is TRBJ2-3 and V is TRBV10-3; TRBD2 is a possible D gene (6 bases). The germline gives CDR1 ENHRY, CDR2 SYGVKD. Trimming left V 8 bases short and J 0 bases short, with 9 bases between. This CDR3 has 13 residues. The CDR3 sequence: CAIGAGSTDTQYF. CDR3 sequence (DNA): TGTGCCATCGGGGCGGGAAGCACAGATACGCAGTATTTT.

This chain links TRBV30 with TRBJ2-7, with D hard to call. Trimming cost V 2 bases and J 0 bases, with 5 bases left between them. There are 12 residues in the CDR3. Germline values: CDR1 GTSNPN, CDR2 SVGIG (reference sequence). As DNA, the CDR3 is TGTGCCTGGAGTTCCCTCTCCTACGAGCAGTACTTC. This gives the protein CAWSSLSYEQYF. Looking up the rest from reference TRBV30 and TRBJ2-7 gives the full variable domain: SQTIHQWPATLVQPVGSPLSLECTVEGTSNPNLYWYRQAAGRGLQLLFYSVGIGQISSEVPQNLSASRPQDRQFILSSKKLLLSDSGFYLCAWSSLSYEQYFGPGTRLTVT.

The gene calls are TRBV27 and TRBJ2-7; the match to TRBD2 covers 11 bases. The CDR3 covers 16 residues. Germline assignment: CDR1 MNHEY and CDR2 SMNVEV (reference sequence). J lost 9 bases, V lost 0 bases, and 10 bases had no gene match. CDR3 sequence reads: CASSLSPTSGIGGQYF. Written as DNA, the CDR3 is TGTGCCAGCAGTTTATCCCCGACTAGCGGGATCGGTGGGCAGTACTTC.

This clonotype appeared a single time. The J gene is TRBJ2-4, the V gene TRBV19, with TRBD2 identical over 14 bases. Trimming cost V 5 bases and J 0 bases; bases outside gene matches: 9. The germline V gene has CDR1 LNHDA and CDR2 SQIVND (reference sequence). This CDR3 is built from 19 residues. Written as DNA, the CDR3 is TGTGCCAGTAGTCCGGGACTAGCGGGAGTGAAAGTAGCCAAAAACATTCAGTACTTC. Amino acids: CASSPGLAGVKVAKNIQYF. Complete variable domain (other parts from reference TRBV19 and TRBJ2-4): DGGITQSPKYLFRKEGQNVTLSCEQNLNHDAMYWYRQDPGQGLRLIYYSQIVNDFQKGDIAEGYSVSREKKESFPLTVTSAQKNPTAFYLCASSPGLAGVKVAKNIQYFGAGTRLSVL.

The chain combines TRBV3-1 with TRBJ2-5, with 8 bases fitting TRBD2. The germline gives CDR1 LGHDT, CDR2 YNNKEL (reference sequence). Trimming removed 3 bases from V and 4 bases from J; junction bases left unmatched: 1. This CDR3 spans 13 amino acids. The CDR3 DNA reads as TGTGCCAGCAGCCAGCGGGGGGCAGAGACCCAGTACTTC. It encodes CASSQRGAETQYF.

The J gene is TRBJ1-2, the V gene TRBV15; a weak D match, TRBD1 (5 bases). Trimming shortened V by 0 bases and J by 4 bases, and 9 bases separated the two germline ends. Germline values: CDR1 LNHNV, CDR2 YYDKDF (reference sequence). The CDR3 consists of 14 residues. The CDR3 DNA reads TGTGCCACCAGCAGAGAGCAGGGCAGCTATGGCTACACCTTC. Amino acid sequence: CATSREQGSYGYTF.

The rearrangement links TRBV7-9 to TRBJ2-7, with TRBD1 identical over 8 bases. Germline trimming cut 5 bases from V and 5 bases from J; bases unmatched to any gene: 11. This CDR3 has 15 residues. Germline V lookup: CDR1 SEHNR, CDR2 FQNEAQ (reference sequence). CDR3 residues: CASSTHDRGYNEQYF. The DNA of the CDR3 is TGTGCCAGCAGCACTCACGACAGGGGATACAACGAGCAGTACTTC.

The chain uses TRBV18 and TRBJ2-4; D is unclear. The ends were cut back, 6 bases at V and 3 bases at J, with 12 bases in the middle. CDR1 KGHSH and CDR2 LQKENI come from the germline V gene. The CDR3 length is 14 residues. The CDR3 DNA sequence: TGTGCCAGCTCCCCAGACCAAAACAAAAACATTCAGTACTTC. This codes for CASSPDQNKNIQYF.

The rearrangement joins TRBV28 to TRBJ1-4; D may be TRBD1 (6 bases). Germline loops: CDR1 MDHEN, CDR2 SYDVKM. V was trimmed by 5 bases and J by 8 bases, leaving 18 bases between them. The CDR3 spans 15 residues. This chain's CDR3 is CASSTTGSTGEKLFF. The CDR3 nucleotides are TGTGCCAGCAGTACTACAGGGTCCACGGGAGAAAAACTGTTTTTT.

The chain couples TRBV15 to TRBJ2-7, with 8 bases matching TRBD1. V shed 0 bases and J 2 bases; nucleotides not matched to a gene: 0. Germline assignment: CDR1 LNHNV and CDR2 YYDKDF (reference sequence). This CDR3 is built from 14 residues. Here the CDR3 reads CATSRDRGPYEQYF. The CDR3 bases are TGTGCCACCAGCAGAGACAGGGGGCCCTACGAGCAGTACTTC. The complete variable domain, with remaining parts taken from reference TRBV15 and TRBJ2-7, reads DAMVIQNPRYQVTQFGKPVTLSCSQTLNHNVMYWYQQKSSQAPKLLFHYYDKDFNNEADTPDNFQSRRPNTSFCFLDIRSPGLGDTAMYLCATSRDRGPYEQYFGPGTRLTVT.

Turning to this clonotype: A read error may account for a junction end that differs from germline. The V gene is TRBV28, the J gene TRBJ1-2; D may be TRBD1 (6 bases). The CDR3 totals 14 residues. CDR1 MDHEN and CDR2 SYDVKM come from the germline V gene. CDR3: CAGSSEGEFNGYTF. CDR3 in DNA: TGTGCCGGCAGTTCAGAGGGGGAATTTAATGGCTACACCTTC.

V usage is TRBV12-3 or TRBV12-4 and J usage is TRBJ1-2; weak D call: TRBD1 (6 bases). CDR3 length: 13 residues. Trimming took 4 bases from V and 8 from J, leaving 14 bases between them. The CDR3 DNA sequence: TGTGCCAGCAGTTGGGGGCGTCGAGAAGGCTACACCTTC. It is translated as CASSWGRREGYTF.

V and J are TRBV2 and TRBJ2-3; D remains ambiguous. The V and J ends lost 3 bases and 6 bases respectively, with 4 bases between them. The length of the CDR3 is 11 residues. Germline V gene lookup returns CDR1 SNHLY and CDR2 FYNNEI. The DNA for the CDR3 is TGTGCCAGCAGTGAGGGGGATACGCAGTATTTT. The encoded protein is CASSEGDTQYF.

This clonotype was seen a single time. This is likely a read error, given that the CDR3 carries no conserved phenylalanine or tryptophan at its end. CDR3 protein: CATSRARTSGRPSSYEQYL. The CDR3 DNA sequence: TGTGCCACCAGCAGAGCCCGGACTAGCGGGAGGCCTAGCTCCTACGAGCAGTACCTC. The chain links TRBV15 to TRBJ2-7; TRBD2 agrees at 14 bases. This CDR3 is built from 19 residues. Losses at the gene ends were 1 base for V and 0 bases for J; bases not matched to a gene: 8. Germline V gene sequence: CDR1 LNHNV, CDR2 YYDKDF (reference sequence).

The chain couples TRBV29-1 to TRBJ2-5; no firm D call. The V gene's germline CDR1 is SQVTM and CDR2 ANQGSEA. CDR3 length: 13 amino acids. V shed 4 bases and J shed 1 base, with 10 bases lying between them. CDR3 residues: CSVVSRVQETQYF. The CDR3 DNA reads TGCAGCGTTGTGTCCAGAGTCCAAGAGACCCAGTACTTC. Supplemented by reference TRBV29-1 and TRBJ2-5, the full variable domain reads SAVISQKPSRDICQRGTSLTIQCQVDSQVTMMFWYRQQPGQSLTLIATANQGSEATYESGFVIDKFPISRPNLTFSTLTVSNMSPEDSSIYLCSVVSRVQETQYFGPGTRLLVL.

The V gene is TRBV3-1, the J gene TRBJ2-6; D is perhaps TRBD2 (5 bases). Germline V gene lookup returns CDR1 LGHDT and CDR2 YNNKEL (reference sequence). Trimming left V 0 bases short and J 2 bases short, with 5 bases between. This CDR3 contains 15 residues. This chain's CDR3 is CASSQEGAGANVLTF. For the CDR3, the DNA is TGTGCCAGCAGCCAAGAGGGAGCTGGGGCCAACGTCCTGACTTTC.

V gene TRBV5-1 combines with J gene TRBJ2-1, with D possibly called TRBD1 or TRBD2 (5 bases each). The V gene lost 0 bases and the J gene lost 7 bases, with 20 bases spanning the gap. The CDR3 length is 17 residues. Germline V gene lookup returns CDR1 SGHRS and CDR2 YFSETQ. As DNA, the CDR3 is TGCGCCAGCAGCTTGGCCGAAGGGCCAGGGAGTGTAAATGAGCAGTTCTTC. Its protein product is CASSLAEGPGSVNEQFF. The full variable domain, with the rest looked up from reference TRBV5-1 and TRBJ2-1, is KAGVTQTPRYLIKTRGQQVTLSCSPISGHRSVSWYQQTPGQGLQFLFEYFSETQRNKGNFPGRFSGRQFSNSRSEMNVSTLELGDSALYLCASSLAEGPGSVNEQFFGPGTRLTVL.

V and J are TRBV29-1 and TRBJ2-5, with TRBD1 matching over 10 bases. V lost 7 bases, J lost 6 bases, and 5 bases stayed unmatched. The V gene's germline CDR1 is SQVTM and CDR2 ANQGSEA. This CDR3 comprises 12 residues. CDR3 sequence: CSATGGGKTQYF. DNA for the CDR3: TGCAGCGCGACAGGGGGCGGGAAGACCCAGTACTTC.

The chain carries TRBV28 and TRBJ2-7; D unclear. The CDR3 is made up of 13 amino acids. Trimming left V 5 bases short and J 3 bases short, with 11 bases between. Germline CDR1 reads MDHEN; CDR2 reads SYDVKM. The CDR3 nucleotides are TGTGCCAGCAGTGAAGAACCGGTCTACGAGCAGTACTTC. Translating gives CASSEEPVYEQYF.

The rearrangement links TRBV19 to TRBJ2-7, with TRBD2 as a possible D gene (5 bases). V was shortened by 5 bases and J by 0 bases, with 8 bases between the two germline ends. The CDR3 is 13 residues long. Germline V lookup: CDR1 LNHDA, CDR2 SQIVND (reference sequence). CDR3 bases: TGTGCCAGTAGTTACGGGATCTCCTACGAGCAGTACTTC. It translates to CASSYGISYEQYF.